Each of the 11 T cell receptor beta chains below was sequenced from the same sample in a study of PD-1 blockade in classical Hodgkin lymphoma. Sequencing was performed with immunoSEQ multiplex PCR; in TCRdb, only in-frame clones are kept and a portion is missing. Of around 30,000 clones listed, more than 70% are singletons. Indicated time point: newly diagnosed, previously untreated cHL patient sample. The CD4+ T cells used were purified from thawed PBMCs through magnetic negative selection. The source material was CD4+ T cells from blood. The receptors shown here come from a human donor with classical Hodgkin lymphoma.

The chain carries TRBV9 and TRBJ2-7; 12 positions agree with TRBD2. The length of the CDR3 is 15 residues. CDR1 is SGDLS and CDR2 is YYNGEE in the germline V gene. V lost 3 bases, J lost 2 bases, and 3 bases stayed unmatched. Here the CDR3 reads CASSATSGRTYEQYF. The CDR3 nucleotides are TGTGCCAGCAGCGCCACTAGCGGGAGGACCTACGAGCAGTACTTC.

V is TRBV6-6 and J is TRBJ2-5; possible D gene TRBD1, 7 bases. The germline V and J ends were trimmed by 2 bases and 11 bases, with 18 bases remaining between them. Germline V lookup: CDR1 MNHNY, CDR2 SVGAGI (reference sequence). There are 14 residues in the CDR3. CDR3 bases: TGTGCCAGCAGTTACGGACGGGACAGCGGGTCTCAGTACTTC. Protein sequence: CASSYGRDSGSQYF.

This CDR3 is CASSISGYTDTQYF. The CDR3 bases are TGTGCCAGTAGTATATCAGGGTATACAGATACGCAGTATTTT. The chain joins TRBV19 to TRBJ2-3; D is perhaps TRBD1 (5 bases). Per germline, CDR1 LNHDA and CDR2 SQIVND (reference sequence). Trimming shortened V by 2 bases and J by 3 bases, and 9 bases separated the two germline ends. The CDR3 contains 14 residues.

The gene calls are TRBV6-5 and TRBJ2-2, with 10 bases matching TRBD2. CDR1 is MNHEY and CDR2 is SVGAGI in the germline V gene. J gave up 3 bases and V 6 bases, and 4 bases lay outside the gene matches. CDR3 size: 15 residues. For the CDR3, the DNA is TGTGCCAGCAGCCGGACTAGCGGATACACCGGGGAGCTGTTTTTT. Encoded protein: CASSRTSGYTGELFF.

The rearrangement links TRBV6-5 to TRBJ2-7, with TRBD1 matching over 8 bases. The length of the CDR3 is 15 residues. The trim removed 2 bases at V and 4 bases at J, leaving 7 bases unmatched. Germline V CDR1 and CDR2: MNHEY, SVGAGI. The CDR3 loop reads CASSYGRQGMYEQYF. The CDR3 DNA follows: TGTGCCAGCAGTTACGGACGACAGGGGATGTACGAGCAGTACTTC.

This clone was recorded a few times. The CDR3, as DNA: TGTGCCAGCAGTTCCGGACCTGGTGGATCCTATGGCTACACCTTC. It encodes CASSSGPGGSYGYTF. This chain joins TRBV28 and TRBJ1-2; D gene uncertain. Between the trimmed V and J ends, which lost 4 bases and 4 bases, there was a span of 16 bases. Germline-derived CDR1 and CDR2 are MDHEN and SYDVKM. The length of the CDR3 is 15 residues.

The chain carries TRBV5-5 and TRBJ2-5; the D gene could be TRBD1 or TRBD2 (5 bases each). Germline V gene sequence: CDR1 SGHKS, CDR2 YYEKEE (reference sequence). V lost 6 bases and J lost 2, with 20 bases in between. The CDR3 is 16 amino acids. In nucleotides, the CDR3 is TGTGCCAGCACGAGGGAGTTTAGGGACCGACAAGAGACCCAGTACTTC. This gives the protein CASTREFRDRQETQYF.

The J gene is TRBJ2-7, the V gene TRBV29-1; 14 bases are shared with TRBD2. J was trimmed by 6 bases and V by 4 bases; bases with no gene match: 2. Germline CDR1 SQVTM, CDR2 ANQGSEA. The CDR3 loop spans 13 amino acids. As DNA, the CDR3 is TGCAGCGTTGCGGGGACTAGCGGGAGCGAGCAGTACTTC. Translated: CSVAGTSGSEQYF.

V usage is TRBV11-2 and J usage is TRBJ2-3; 8 bases line up with TRBD2. Germline V gene lookup returns CDR1 SGHAT and CDR2 FQNNGV. Losses at the gene ends were 3 bases for V and 3 bases for J; bases not matched to a gene: 8. The CDR3 totals 16 residues. CDR3 protein: CASSLGLAGRTDTQYF. For the CDR3, the DNA is TGTGCCAGCAGCTTGGGTTTAGCGGGACGGACAGATACGCAGTATTTT.

The genes are TRBV7-3 and TRBJ2-3; no firm D call. Germline V gene data show CDR1 as SGHTA and CDR2 as FQGTGA. This CDR3 has 14 amino acids. Trimming cost V 1 base and J 1 base, with 6 bases left between them. CDR3 in amino acids: CASSLKARTDTQYF. CDR3 bases: TGTGCCAGCAGCTTAAAGGCCCGCACAGATACGCAGTATTTT.

The chain links TRBV5-1 to TRBJ1-2, with TRBD1 identical over 8 bases. The CDR3 is 14 residues long. J gave up 5 bases and V 5 bases, and 8 bases lay outside the gene matches. Germline lookup yields CDR1 SGHRS and CDR2 YFSETQ. CDR3 amino acids: CASRVLGQEYGYTF. The CDR3 DNA sequence: TGCGCCAGCAGGGTTTTGGGACAGGAGTATGGCTACACCTTC.